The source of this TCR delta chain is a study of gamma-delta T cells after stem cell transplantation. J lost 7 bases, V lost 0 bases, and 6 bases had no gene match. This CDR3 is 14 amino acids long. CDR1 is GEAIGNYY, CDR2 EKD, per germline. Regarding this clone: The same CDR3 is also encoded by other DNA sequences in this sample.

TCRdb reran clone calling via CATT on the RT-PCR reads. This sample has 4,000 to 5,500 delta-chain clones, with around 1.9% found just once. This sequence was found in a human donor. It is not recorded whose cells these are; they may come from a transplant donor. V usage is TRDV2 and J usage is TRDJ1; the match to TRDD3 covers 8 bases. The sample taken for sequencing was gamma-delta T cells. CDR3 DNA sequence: TGTGCCTGTGACACCGTGGGGGATCGAGGTAAACTCATCTTT. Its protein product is CACDTVGDRGKLIF.